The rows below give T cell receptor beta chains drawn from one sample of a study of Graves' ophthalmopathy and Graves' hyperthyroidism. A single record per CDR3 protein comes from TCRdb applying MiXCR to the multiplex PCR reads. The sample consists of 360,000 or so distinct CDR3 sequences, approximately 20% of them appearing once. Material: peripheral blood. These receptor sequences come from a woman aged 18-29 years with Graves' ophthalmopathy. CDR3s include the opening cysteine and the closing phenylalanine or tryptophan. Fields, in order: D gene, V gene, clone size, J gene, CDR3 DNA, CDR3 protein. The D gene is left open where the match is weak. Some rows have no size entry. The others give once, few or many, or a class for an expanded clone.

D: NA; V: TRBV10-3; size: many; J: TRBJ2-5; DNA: TGTGCCATCAGTGAGGCCTCGATGGCCCAGTACTTC; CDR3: CAISEASMAQYF
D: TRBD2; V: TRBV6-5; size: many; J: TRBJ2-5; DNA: TGTGCCAGCAGCCTTGGACTAGCCCCAGAGACCCAGTACTTC; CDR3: CASSLGLAPETQYF
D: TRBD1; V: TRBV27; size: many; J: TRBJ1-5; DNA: TGTGCCAGCTCCTCGGGGGGACAGCGACAGCCCCAGCATTTT; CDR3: CASSSGGQRQPQHF
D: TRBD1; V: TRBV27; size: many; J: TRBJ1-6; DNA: TGTGCCAGCAGTTTTATCGGGACAGTTAATTCACCCCTCCACTTT; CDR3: CASSFIGTVNSPLHF
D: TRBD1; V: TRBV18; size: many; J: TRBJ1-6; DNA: TGTGCCAGCTCCGCGGGACAGATCCATAATTCACCCCTCCACTTT; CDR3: CASSAGQIHNSPLHF
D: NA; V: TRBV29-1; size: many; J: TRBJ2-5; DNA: TGCAGCGTTGAATTCAGGGCCCGGGAGGAGACCCAGTACTTC; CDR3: CSVEFRAREETQYF
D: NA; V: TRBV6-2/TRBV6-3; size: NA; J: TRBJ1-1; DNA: TGTGCCAGCAGTTACCCTACCCGGGGGCGGACAGTGAACACTGAAGCTTTCTTT; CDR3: CASSYPTRGRTVNTEAFF
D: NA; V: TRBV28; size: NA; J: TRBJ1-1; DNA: TGTGCCAGCAGTCGGCAGGTTTACGGGGGCGCTGAAGCTTTCTTT; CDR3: CASSRQVYGGAEAFF
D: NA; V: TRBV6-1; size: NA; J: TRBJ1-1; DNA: TGTGCCAGCAGACCCTACAGGGAGAACGCTGAAGCTTTCTTT; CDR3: CASRPYRENAEAFF
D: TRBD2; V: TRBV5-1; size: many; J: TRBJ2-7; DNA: TGCGCCAGCAGCTCCGGAGTGGGACTAGCGGGGAGCGAGCAGTACTTC; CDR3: CASSSGVGLAGSEQYF
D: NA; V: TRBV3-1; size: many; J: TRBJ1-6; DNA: TGTGCCAGCAGCCAAGAAAGAGGGTCGCATTCACCCCTCCACTTT; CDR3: CASSQERGSHSPLHF
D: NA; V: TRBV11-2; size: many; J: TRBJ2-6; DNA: TGTGCCAGCTACCATCATCCTGGGGCCAACGTCCTGACTTTC; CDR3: CASYHHPGANVLTF
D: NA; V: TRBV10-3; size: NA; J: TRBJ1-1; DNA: TGTGCCATCAGTGAGAGGGTAGGGAACACTGAAGCTTTCTTT; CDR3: CAISERVGNTEAFF
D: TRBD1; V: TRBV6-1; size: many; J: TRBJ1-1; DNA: TGTGCCAGCAGACGGGACAGTAACACTGAAGCTTTCTTT; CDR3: CASRRDSNTEAFF
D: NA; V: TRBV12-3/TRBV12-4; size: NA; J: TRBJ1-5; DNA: TGTGCCAGCAGTCCTAACAGGGATCAGCCCCAGCATTTT; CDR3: CASSPNRDQPQHF
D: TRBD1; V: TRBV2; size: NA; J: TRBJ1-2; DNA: TGTGCCAACGAATTCAGATCAGGGGGCGCATCCTATGGCTACACCTTC; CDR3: CANEFRSGGASYGYTF
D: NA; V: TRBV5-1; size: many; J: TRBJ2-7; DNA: TGCGCCAGCAGTCCCAGACGGACCGGCCACGAGCAGTACTTC; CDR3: CASSPRRTGHEQYF
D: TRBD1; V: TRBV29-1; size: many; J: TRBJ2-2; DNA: TGCAGCGCCGGACAGGGGAACGGGGAGCTGTTTTTT; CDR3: CSAGQGNGELFF
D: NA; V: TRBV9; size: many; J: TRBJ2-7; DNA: TGTGCCAGCAGCCTAGCCCGAGATGGTCCCTACGAGCAGTACTTC; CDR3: CASSLARDGPYEQYF
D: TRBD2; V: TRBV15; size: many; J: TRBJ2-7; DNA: TGTGCCACCAGCACCGGGACTAGCGGCACGTTGGACGAGCAGTACTTC; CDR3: CATSTGTSGTLDEQYF
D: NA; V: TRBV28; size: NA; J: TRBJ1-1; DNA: TGTGCCATCGCCGGGACATCTAACACTGAAGCTTTCTTT; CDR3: CAIAGTSNTEAFF
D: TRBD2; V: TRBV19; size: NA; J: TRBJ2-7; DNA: TGTGCCAGTAGTAAGGGACTAGCGGGTATCTACGAGCAGTACTTC; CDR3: CASSKGLAGIYEQYF
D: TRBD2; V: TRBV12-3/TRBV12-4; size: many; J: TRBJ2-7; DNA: TGTGCCAGCAGTCCCGCTAGCGGGAGGCAGCACACCTACGAGCAGTACTTC; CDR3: CASSPASGRQHTYEQYF
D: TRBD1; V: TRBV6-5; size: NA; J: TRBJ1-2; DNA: TGTGCCAGCAGCTCTACGAGACAGGGGGCCCAGGGCTACACCTTC; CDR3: CASSSTRQGAQGYTF
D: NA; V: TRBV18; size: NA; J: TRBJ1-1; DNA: TGTGCCAGCTCACCCCGAACCGGGGAGGCCACTGAAGCTTTCTTT; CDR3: CASSPRTGEATEAFF
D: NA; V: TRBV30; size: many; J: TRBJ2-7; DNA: TGTGCCTGGGACCGCACCTACGAGCAGTACTTC; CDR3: CAWDRTYEQYF
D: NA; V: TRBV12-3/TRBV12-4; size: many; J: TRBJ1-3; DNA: TGTGCCAGCAGTTTGCTCTTAGGGGCTGGAAACACCATATATTTT; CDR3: CASSLLLGAGNTIYF
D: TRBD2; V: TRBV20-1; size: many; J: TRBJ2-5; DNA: TGCAGTGCGCCCCCTAGCGGGAGGGCCTGGGAGACCCAGTACTTC; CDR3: CSAPPSGRAWETQYF
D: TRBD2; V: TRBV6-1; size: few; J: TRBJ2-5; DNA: TGTGCCAGCAGTGGCAGGACTAGGCAGTACCAAGAGACCCAGTACTTC; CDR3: CASSGRTRQYQETQYF
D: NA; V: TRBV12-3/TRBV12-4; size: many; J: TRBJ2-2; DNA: TGTGCCAGCAGTTCCACAGGGATTCCCGGGGAGCTGTTTTTT; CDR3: CASSSTGIPGELFF
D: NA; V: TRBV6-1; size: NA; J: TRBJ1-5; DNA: TGTGCCAGCAGACAAGACCACAGGGTACTCAATCAGCCCCAGCATTTT; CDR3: CASRQDHRVLNQPQHF
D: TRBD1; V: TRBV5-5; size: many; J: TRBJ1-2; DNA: TGTGCCAGCACCCGGGACAGGGGCTACACCTTC; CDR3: CASTRDRGYTF
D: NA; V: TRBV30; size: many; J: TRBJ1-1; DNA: TGTGCCTGGAGTGACGCAGGGAACACTGAAGCTTTCTTT; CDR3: CAWSDAGNTEAFF
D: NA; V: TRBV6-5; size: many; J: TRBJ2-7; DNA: TGTGCCAGCAGTTCGATCGTCTTCGGGGTTGGACACTACGAGCAGTACTTC; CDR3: CASSSIVFGVGHYEQYF
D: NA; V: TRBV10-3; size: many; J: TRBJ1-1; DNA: TGTGCCATCAGTGAGTCCGGCGGTGAAGCTTTCTTT; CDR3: CAISESGGEAFF
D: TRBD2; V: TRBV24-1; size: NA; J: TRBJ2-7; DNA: TGTGCCACCAGTGATGGCGGGAGAGGTTACGAGCAGTACTTC; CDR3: CATSDGGRGYEQYF
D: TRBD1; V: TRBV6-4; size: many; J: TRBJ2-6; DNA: TGTGCCAGCAGTCCATGGGACAGCTCGGGCTCTGGGGCCAACGTCCTGACTTTC; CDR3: CASSPWDSSGSGANVLTF
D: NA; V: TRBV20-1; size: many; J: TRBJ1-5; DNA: TGCAGTGCTGCCCGGCTGACGATCCGCAATCAGCCCCAGCATTTT; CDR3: CSAARLTIRNQPQHF